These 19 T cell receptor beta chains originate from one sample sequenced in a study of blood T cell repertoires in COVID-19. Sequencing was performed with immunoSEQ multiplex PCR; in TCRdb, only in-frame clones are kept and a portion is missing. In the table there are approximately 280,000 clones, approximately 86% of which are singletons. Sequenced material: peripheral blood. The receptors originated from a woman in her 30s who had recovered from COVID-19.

CDR3 in amino acids: CASSSRDLSSYNEQFF. CDR3 nucleotides: TGTGCCAGCAGTTCCCGGGACTTGAGCTCCTACAATGAGCAGTTCTTC. The chain links TRBV6-5 to TRBJ2-1; possibly TRBD2 for D (6 bases). Trimming took off 4 bases at V and 0 bases at J, with 13 bases between the two ends. CDR3 length equals 16 residues. CDR1 is MNHEY and CDR2 is SVGAGI in the germline V gene.

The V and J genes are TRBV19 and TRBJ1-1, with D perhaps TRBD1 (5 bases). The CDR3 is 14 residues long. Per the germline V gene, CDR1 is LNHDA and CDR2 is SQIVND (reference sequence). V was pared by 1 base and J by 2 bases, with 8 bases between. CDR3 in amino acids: CASSIGRANTEAFF. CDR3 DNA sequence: TGTGCCAGTAGTATAGGCAGGGCTAACACTGAAGCTTTCTTT.

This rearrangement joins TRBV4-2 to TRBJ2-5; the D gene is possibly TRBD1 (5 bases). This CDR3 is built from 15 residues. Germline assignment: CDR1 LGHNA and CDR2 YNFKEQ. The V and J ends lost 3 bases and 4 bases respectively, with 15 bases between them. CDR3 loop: CASSQSTGVRETQYF. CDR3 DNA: TGTGCCAGCAGCCAGAGCACAGGAGTGAGAGAGACCCAGTACTTC.

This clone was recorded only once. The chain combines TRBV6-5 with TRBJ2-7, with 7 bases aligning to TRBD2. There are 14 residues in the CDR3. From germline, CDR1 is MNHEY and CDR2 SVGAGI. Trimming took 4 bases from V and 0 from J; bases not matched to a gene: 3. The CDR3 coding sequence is TGTGCCAGCAGTTTCGCGGGGGACTCCTACGAGCAGTACTTC. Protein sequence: CASSFAGDSYEQYF.

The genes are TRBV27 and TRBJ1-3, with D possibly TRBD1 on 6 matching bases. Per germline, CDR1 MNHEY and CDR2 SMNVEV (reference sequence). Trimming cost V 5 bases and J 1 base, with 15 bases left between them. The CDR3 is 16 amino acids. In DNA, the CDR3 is TGTGCCAGCAGTGGGGGAAACAGGGCTTCTGGAAACACCATATATTTT. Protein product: CASSGGNRASGNTIYF.

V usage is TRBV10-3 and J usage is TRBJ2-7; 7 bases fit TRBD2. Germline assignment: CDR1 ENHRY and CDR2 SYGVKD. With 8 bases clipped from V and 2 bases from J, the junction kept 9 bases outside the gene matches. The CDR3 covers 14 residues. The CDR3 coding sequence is TGTGCCATCCGAGGAGCGGGGCCCGCCTACGAGCAGTACTTC. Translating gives CAIRGAGPAYEQYF.

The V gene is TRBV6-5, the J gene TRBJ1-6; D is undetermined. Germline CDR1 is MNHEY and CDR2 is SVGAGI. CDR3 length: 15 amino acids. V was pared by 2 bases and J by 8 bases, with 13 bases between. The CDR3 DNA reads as TGTGCCAGCAGTTACAGTGGTAGAAGAGATTCACCCCTCCACTTT. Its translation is CASSYSGRRDSPLHF.

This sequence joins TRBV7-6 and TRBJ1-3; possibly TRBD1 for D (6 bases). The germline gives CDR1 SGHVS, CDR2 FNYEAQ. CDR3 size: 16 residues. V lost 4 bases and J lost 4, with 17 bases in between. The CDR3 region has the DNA TGTGCCAGCAGCTCAGGGGTTGGGGCGGAAGGAAACACCATATATTTT. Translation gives CASSSGVGAEGNTIYF.

Here the CDR3 DNA reads TGTGCCAGCAGTCTACAAGACTTGATCTCCTATAATTCACCCCTCCACTTT. As protein: CASSLQDLISYNSPLHF. The chain combines TRBV27 with TRBJ1-6; no firm D call. Deletions cut 5 bases from V and 0 bases from J, with 14 bases between. From germline, CDR1 is MNHEY and CDR2 SMNVEV (reference sequence). The CDR3 extends over 17 amino acids.

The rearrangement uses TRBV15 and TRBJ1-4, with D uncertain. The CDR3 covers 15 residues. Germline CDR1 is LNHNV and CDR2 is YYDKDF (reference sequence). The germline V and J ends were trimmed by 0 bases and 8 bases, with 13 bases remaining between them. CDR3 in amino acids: CATSRDGPGNEKLFF. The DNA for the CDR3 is TGTGCCACCAGCAGAGATGGCCCGGGGAACGAAAAACTGTTTTTT.

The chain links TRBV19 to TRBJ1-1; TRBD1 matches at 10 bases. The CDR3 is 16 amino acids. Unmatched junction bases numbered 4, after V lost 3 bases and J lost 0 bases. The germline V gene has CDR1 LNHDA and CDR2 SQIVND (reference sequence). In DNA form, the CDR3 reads TGTGCCAGTAGTATCGGGACAGGGGTCATGAACACTGAAGCTTTCTTT. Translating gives CASSIGTGVMNTEAFF.

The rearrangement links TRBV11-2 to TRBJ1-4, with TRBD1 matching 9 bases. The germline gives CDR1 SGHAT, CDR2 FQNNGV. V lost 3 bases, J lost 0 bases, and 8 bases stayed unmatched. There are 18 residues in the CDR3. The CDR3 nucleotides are TGTGCCAGCAGCTTGAGACAGGGGGTGGCTGCAACTAATGAAAAACTGTTTTTT. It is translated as CASSLRQGVAATNEKLFF.

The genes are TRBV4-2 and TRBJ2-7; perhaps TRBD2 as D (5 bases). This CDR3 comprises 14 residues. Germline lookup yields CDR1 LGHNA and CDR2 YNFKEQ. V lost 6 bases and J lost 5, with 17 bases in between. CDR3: CASSSGKTYHEQYF. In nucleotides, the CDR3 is TGTGCCAGCAGTTCCGGGAAAACTTACCACGAGCAGTACTTC.

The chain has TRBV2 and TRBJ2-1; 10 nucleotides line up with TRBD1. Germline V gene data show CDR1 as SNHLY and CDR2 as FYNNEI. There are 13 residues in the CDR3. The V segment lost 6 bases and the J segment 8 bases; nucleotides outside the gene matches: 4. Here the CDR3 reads CASSRDRGDEQFF. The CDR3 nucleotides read TGTGCCAGCAGCCGGGACAGGGGTGATGAGCAGTTCTTC.

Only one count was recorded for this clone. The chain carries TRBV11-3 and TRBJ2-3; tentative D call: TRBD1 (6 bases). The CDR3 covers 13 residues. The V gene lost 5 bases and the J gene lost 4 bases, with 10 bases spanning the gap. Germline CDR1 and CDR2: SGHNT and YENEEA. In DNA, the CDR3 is TGTGCCAGCAGCCTCGGACAGCCAGATACGCAGTATTTT. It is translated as CASSLGQPDTQYF.

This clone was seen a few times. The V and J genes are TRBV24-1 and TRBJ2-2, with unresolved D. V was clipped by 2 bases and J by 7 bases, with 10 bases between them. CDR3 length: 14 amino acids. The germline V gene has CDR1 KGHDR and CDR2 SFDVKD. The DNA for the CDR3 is TGTGCCACCAGTGATTGGTCCGGTGGCGGGGAGCTGTTTTTT. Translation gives CATSDWSGGGELFF.

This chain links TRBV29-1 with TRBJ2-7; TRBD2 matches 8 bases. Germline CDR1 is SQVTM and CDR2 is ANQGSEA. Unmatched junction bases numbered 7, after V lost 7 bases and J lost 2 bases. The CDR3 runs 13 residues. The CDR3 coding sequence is TGCAGCGCTAAAGCGGGGGTTGCCTACGAGCAGTACTTC. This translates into CSAKAGVAYEQYF.

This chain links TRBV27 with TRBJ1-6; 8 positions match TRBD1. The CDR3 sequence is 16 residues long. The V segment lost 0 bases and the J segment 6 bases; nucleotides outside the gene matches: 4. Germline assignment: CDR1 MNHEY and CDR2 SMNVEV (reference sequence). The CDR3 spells CASSLSTGVGNSPLHF. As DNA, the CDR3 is TGTGCCAGCAGTTTATCGACAGGGGTAGGTAATTCACCCCTCCACTTT.

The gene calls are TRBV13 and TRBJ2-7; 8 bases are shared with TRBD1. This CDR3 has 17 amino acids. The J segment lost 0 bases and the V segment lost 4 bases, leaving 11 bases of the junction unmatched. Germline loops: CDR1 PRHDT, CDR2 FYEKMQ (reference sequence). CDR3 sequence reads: CASSSRDRGQSSYEQYF. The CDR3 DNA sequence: TGTGCCAGCAGCTCCCGTGACAGGGGTCAGAGCTCCTACGAGCAGTACTTC.